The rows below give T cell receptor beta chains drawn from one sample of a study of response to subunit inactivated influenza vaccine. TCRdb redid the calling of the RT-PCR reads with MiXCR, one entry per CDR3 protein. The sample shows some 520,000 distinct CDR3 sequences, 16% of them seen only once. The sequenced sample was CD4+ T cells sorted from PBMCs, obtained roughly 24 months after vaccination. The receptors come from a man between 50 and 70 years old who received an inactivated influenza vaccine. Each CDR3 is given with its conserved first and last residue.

cdr3_aa: CASRLASWGLGDTQYF
v_call: TRBV27
j_call: TRBJ2-3

cdr3_aa: CASSFSNGRGTDTQYF
v_call: TRBV7-9
j_call: TRBJ2-3

cdr3_aa: CSARDNGGRLSEQFF
v_call: TRBV20-1
j_call: TRBJ2-1

cdr3_aa: CASSPSRQGGEKLFF
v_call: TRBV6-1
j_call: TRBJ1-4

cdr3_aa: CASSLSSRQGARFGYGYTF
v_call: TRBV27
j_call: TRBJ1-2

cdr3_aa: CASSSLRGPSGEQFF
v_call: TRBV7-9
j_call: TRBJ2-1

cdr3_aa: CASSRTTDYNEQFF
v_call: TRBV5-1
j_call: TRBJ2-1

cdr3_aa: CAISESLSTNEKLFF
v_call: TRBV10-3
j_call: TRBJ1-4

cdr3_aa: CASSQDAGPNNEQFF
v_call: TRBV4-3
j_call: TRBJ2-1

cdr3_aa: CASSQTGGGYEQYF
v_call: TRBV4-2
j_call: TRBJ2-7

cdr3_aa: CATSRDPLYTGELFF
v_call: TRBV15
j_call: TRBJ2-2